This TCR beta chain is drawn from a study of T cell responses to AZD1222 COVID-19 vaccine. In the study overall: Whether given at about 4 or about 12 weeks, second doses were pooled.

Study-wide results and caveats: Close to half of all spike-specific TCRs reportedly target regions of the variants that are unmutated.

Turning to this clone: Its antigen remains unknown.

The protocol was immunoSEQ multiplex PCR, while the TCRdb copy is restricted to in-frame clones and leaves out a portion. The data hold more than 150,000 clones, with under 95% observed a single time. The CDR3 contains 14 residues. Germline V gene lookup returns CDR1 SGHTA and CDR2 FQGTGA. Trimming at V came to 5 bases and at J to 8 bases, leaving 4 bases not matched to a gene. The TCR comes from an adult in good health. The V gene is TRBV7-3, the J gene TRBJ2-1; 12 bases line up with TRBD1. This specimen was peripheral blood, taken on day 0 of AZD1222 vaccination. CDR3 DNA sequence: TGTGCCAGCAGCGTGGGGACAGGGGGCGATGAGCAGTTCTTC. It yields the protein CASSVGTGGDEQFF.